Each of the 18 T cell receptor beta chains below was sequenced from the same sample in a study of blood T cell repertoires in COVID-19. The data were produced by immunoSEQ multiplex PCR, yet TCRdb's version contains in-frame clones alone and is incomplete. The sample consists of a few hundred thousand clones, around nine tenths of them appearing once. Material for sequencing was peripheral blood. These receptor sequences come from a woman under 40 with COVID-19, enrolled during active disease.

This sequence joins TRBV4-1 and TRBJ2-5; TRBD2 matches at 13 bases. Germline V gives CDR1 MGHRA, CDR2 YSYEKL. The CDR3 totals 18 residues. V shed 0 bases, J shed 5 bases, and the junction held 9 bases outside the gene matches. For the CDR3, the DNA is TGCGCCAGCAGCCAAGATCGACTAGCGGGGGGTTGGGGGGAGACCCAGTACTTC. As protein: CASSQDRLAGGWGETQYF.

This clone was observed a handful of times. V and J are TRBV7-9 and TRBJ2-2; 7 bases agree with TRBD2. Germline CDR1 reads SEHNR; CDR2 reads FQNEAQ (reference sequence). V was clipped by 0 bases and J by 0 bases; unmatched bases: 4. The CDR3 length is 17 residues. CDR3 loop: CASSLAWEGANTGELFF. The CDR3, as DNA: TGTGCCAGCAGCTTAGCGTGGGAGGGAGCGAACACCGGGGAGCTGTTTTTT. Based on the CDR3 plus reference TRBV7-9 and TRBJ2-2, the full variable domain is DTGVSQNPRHKITKRGQNVTFRCDPISEHNRLYWYRQTLGQGPEFLTYFQNEAQLEKSRLLSDRFSAERPKGSFSTLEIQRTEQGDSAMYLCASSLAWEGANTGELFFGEGSRLTVL.

In this sample, this clone turned up once. The J gene is TRBJ2-1, the V gene TRBV19, with D perhaps TRBD1 (6 bases). The CDR3 has 13 residues. Germline values: CDR1 LNHDA, CDR2 SQIVND (reference sequence). V lost 3 bases, J lost 9 bases, and 12 bases lay in between. The CDR3, as DNA: TGTGCCAGTAGTATCTGGACAGCGAGTGAGCAGTTCTTC. This sequence encodes CASSIWTASEQFF.

CDR3 in amino acids: CASSLGDSQVEKLFF. The CDR3 bases are TGTGCCAGCAGCTTGGGGGACAGCCAAGTTGAAAAACTGTTTTTT. V and J are TRBV7-8 and TRBJ1-4, with 7 positions matching TRBD1. The germline V gene encodes CDR1 SGHVS and CDR2 FQNEAQ. CDR3 length: 15 residues. After removal of 3 bases from V and 7 bases from J, the junction contained 8 bases not matched to a gene.

This clone was seen a few times. The V and J genes are TRBV12-5 and TRBJ1-2, with D maybe TRBD1 (6 bases). The germline V and J ends were trimmed by 6 bases and 0 bases, with 23 bases remaining between them. The germline gives CDR1 LGHNT, CDR2 FRNRAP. The CDR3 spans 18 residues. CDR3 protein: CASGDPRGGRATNYGYTF. CDR3 sequence (DNA): TGTGCTAGTGGCGATCCAAGAGGGGGGAGGGCGACTAACTATGGCTACACCTTC.

V and J are TRBV25-1 and TRBJ2-7, with 11 bases that match TRBD1. The germline V gene encodes CDR1 MGHDK and CDR2 SYGVNS. The CDR3 has 15 residues. V lost 2 bases, J lost 4 bases, and 4 bases stayed unmatched. CDR3 loop: CASSEPGTGGYEQYF. The CDR3 region has the DNA TGTGCCAGCAGTGAACCCGGGACAGGGGGGTACGAGCAGTACTTC.

Worth noting for this clone: The same CDR3 can be traced to other DNA sequences in this sample. V gene TRBV5-4 combines with J gene TRBJ1-1, with TRBD1 as a possible D gene (5 bases). V gave up 1 base and J gave up 5 bases, with 6 bases separating them. Germline loops: CDR1 SGHNT, CDR2 YYREEE (reference sequence). The CDR3 is made up of 12 amino acids. The CDR3 sequence: CASSLRGTEAFF. DNA of the CDR3: TGTGCCAGCAGCTTGCGGGGGACTGAAGCTTTCTTT.

The CDR3 bases are TGTGCCAGCAGCTGGGGGGGACTTGGGGATCAGCCCCAGCATTTT. Translated: CASSWGGLGDQPQHF. This rearrangement joins TRBV7-9 to TRBJ1-5, with a possible D match to TRBD1 (5 bases). Germline CDR1 is SEHNR and CDR2 is FQNEAQ (reference sequence). Trimming took off 4 bases at V and 5 bases at J, with 15 bases between the two ends. The CDR3 loop spans 15 amino acids.

This sequence joins TRBV11-2 and TRBJ1-4, with D unresolved. The CDR3 runs 11 residues. Trimming shortened V by 6 bases and J by 5 bases, and 4 bases separated the two germline ends. Germline CDR1 reads SGHAT; CDR2 reads FQNNGV. CDR3 DNA: TGTGCCAGCAGGACAAATGAAAAACTGTTTTTT. It codes for CASRTNEKLFF.

The rearrangement joins TRBV6-5 to TRBJ2-7; D possibly corresponds to TRBD2 (5 bases). V dropped 7 bases and J dropped 3 bases, with 13 bases sitting between them. Germline V CDR1 and CDR2: MNHEY, SVGAGI. The CDR3 extends over 13 amino acids. In nucleotides, the CDR3 is TGTGCCAGCACCTGGACTGCTGACTACGAGCAGTACTTC. Residues: CASTWTADYEQYF.

The V and J genes are TRBV6-5 and TRBJ1-2; no reliable D call. The V gene lost 8 bases and the J gene lost 8 bases, with 12 bases spanning the gap. The length of the CDR3 is 11 residues. Germline V gene data show CDR1 as MNHEY and CDR2 as SVGAGI. CDR3 in DNA: TGTGCCAGCCACGAGGCGATCGGCTACACCTTC. This sequence encodes CASHEAIGYTF.

This clone appeared once. V and J are TRBV7-8 and TRBJ1-5, with D unresolved. V lost 5 bases and J lost 6, with 11 bases in between. Per the germline V gene, CDR1 is SGHVS and CDR2 is FQNEAQ. CDR3 size: 13 residues. CDR3 residues: CASSPERPQPQHF. The CDR3 DNA is TGTGCCAGCAGCCCGGAGAGACCTCAGCCCCAGCATTTT.

The V call is TRBV19, the J call TRBJ1-2, with 9 bases aligning to TRBD1. This CDR3 is 12 amino acids long. Germline trimming cut 7 bases from V and 6 bases from J; bases unmatched to any gene: 3. Germline CDR1 reads LNHDA; CDR2 reads SQIVND (reference sequence). Written as DNA, the CDR3 is TGTGCCAGTAAACAGGGGGCAAATGGCTACACCTTC. It specifies CASKQGANGYTF.

The chain carries TRBV19 and TRBJ2-5, with 7 bases fitting TRBD1. Germline assignment: CDR1 LNHDA and CDR2 SQIVND (reference sequence). The CDR3 sequence is 14 residues long. Germline trimming cut 9 bases from V and 4 bases from J; bases unmatched to any gene: 11. The CDR3 sequence is CARHRGQTLETQYF. DNA for the CDR3: TGTGCCAGGCACAGGGGCCAAACATTAGAGACCCAGTACTTC.

The chain links TRBV27 to TRBJ1-5; 8 bases fit TRBD1. V dropped 10 bases and J dropped 2; count of bases not matched to a gene: 4. Germline assignment: CDR1 MNHEY and CDR2 SMNVEV (reference sequence). The CDR3 has 13 residues. Here the CDR3 DNA reads TGTGCCACCTCGGACAGGGGCAATCAGCCCCAGCATTTT. Translation gives CATSDRGNQPQHF.

CDR3 loop: CASSLQRQGPYEQYF. The CDR3 coding sequence is TGCGCCAGCAGCCTCCAACGACAGGGGCCCTACGAGCAGTACTTC. The chain links TRBV4-1 to TRBJ2-7; 8 bases are shared with TRBD1. This CDR3 has 15 residues. Germline V gene lookup returns CDR1 MGHRA and CDR2 YSYEKL. V lost 4 bases, J lost 2 bases, and 7 bases stayed unmatched.

The chain links TRBV3-1 (or the pseudogene TRBV3-2) to TRBJ2-1; 12 bases align to TRBD2. The CDR3 loop spans 17 amino acids. Germline CDR1 is LGHDT and CDR2 is YNNKEL (reference sequence). V trimming: 1 base; J trimming: 4 bases; junction bases outside the gene matches: 5. CDR3: CASSQGTSGVGYNEQFF. CDR3 nucleotide sequence: TGTGCCAGCAGCCAAGGGACTAGCGGGGTGGGATACAATGAGCAGTTCTTC.

This clone was picked up a small number of times. The chain is built from TRBV19 and TRBJ1-5; tentatively, D is TRBD1 (5 bases). CDR3 size: 13 residues. Per the germline V gene, CDR1 is LNHDA and CDR2 is SQIVND (reference sequence). With 10 bases removed from V and 5 bases from J, the gap between germline ends came to 15 bases. CDR3 protein: CATSGGVYQPQHF. DNA for the CDR3: TGTGCCACCAGTGGAGGGGTTTATCAGCCCCAGCATTTT.